The 22 T cell receptor beta chains in this list originate from one sample, sequenced in a study of T cells in Graves' hyperthyroidism and ophthalmopathy. The CDR3 regions of TCR beta were amplified from RNA transcripts. RT-PCR in the first round (using the HTBI primer set) targeted the TCR CDR3. TCRdb reanalysed the multiplex PCR reads using MiXCR and keeps one entry per CDR3 protein. The top ten clones hold approximately 11% of a sample with roughly 380,000 distinct CDR3 sequences, approximately 15% of them seen once. The source material was blood. The receptors come from a woman aged 55-69 years with Graves' hyperthyroidism.

This clonotype was observed many times. The V and J genes are TRBV30 and TRBJ2-3; 10 positions match TRBD1. V was pared by 0 bases and J by 6 bases, with 6 bases of the junction left unmatched. The CDR3 is made up of 15 amino acids. Germline V gives CDR1 GTSNPN, CDR2 SVGIG (reference sequence). The CDR3 DNA is TGTGCCTGGAGTGTTGGGGACAGGGGATCGGATACGCAGTATTTT. This sequence encodes CAWSVGDRGSDTQYF.

There are many counts of this clonotype. V is TRBV20-1 and J is TRBJ2-7; weak D call: TRBD2 (6 bases). Germline CDR1 DFQATT, CDR2 SNEGSKA (reference sequence). The V and J ends lost 6 bases and 5 bases respectively, with 17 bases between them. The CDR3 spans 13 residues. The CDR3 sequence is CSATRSGVHEQYF. CDR3 coding DNA: TGCAGTGCCACCCGCTCGGGAGTTCACGAGCAGTACTTC.

Details on this clonotype: A much bigger clone sits one base away, suggesting this may be a read error. The chain is built from TRBV7-3 and TRBJ2-5; 12 bases fit TRBD1. Germline V lookup: CDR1 SGHTA, CDR2 FQGTGA. The CDR3 totals 16 residues. The CDR3 loop reads CASSLGDRGRGEAQYF. In DNA, the CDR3 is TGTGCCAGCAGTCTTGGGGACAGGGGGCGCGGAGAGGCCCAGTACTTC.

V and J are TRBV2 and TRBJ1-5; maybe TRBD1 (5 bases). Germline V gene lookup returns CDR1 SNHLY and CDR2 FYNNEI. The CDR3 extends over 15 amino acids. Trimming removed 7 bases at V and 3 bases at J, with 16 bases between. In DNA, the CDR3 is TGTGCCAGCAAACGGGAGGGGTTGACCAATCAGCCCCAGCATTTT. Translation gives CASKREGLTNQPQHF. Complete variable domain (other parts from reference TRBV2 and TRBJ1-5): EPEVTQTPSHQVTQMGQEVILRCVPISNHLYFYWYRQILGQKVEFLVSFYNNEISEKSEIFDDQFSVERPDGSNFTLKIRSTKLEDSAMYFCASKREGLTNQPQHFGDGTRLSIL.

This clonotype has only a few counts. The genes are TRBV5-4 and TRBJ1-2, with D possibly matching TRBD1 (5 bases). Trimming removed 2 bases at V and 6 bases at J, with 14 bases between. The CDR3 has 14 residues. The germline V gene encodes CDR1 SGHNT and CDR2 YYREEE (reference sequence). The CDR3 loop reads CASSLVQGRDGYTF. The CDR3 DNA reads as TGTGCCAGCAGCTTAGTGCAGGGAAGGGATGGCTACACCTTC.

There are many counts of this clonotype. The rearrangement uses TRBV20-1 and TRBJ2-2; D call uncertain. Germline values: CDR1 DFQATT, CDR2 SNEGSKA (reference sequence). The CDR3 runs to 14 residues. V dropped 1 base and J dropped 4 bases, with 10 bases sitting between them. The CDR3 loop is CSARVSLGTGELFF. Here the CDR3 DNA reads TGCAGTGCTAGAGTGTCCCTAGGCACCGGGGAGCTGTTTTTT.

The J gene is TRBJ1-5, the V gene TRBV18; D is perhaps TRBD1 (5 bases). The CDR3 runs 14 residues. V lost 2 bases to trimming and J lost 2 bases, with 7 bases between them. Germline lookup yields CDR1 KGHSH and CDR2 LQKENI. The CDR3: CASSPGTRNQPQHF. CDR3 sequence (DNA): TGTGCCAGCTCACCAGGGACGCGCAATCAGCCCCAGCATTTT.

The chain couples TRBV6-2 or TRBV6-3 to TRBJ1-6; weak D call: TRBD1 (6 bases). Trimming removed 2 bases from V and 10 bases from J, with 24 bases in between. From germline, CDR1 is MNHEY and CDR2 SVGEGT. The CDR3 spans 18 residues. The CDR3 DNA sequence: TGTGCCAGCAGTTACGGGGGGCCCACCAGATTTTCTCGGTCACCCCTCCACTTT. Its translation: CASSYGGPTRFSRSPLHF.

This clonotype was observed many times. The rearrangement joins TRBV2 to TRBJ1-5; TRBD1 aligns across 8 bases. Trimming removed 6 bases from V and 6 bases from J; junction bases left unmatched: 7. The CDR3 contains 14 residues. Germline lookup yields CDR1 SNHLY and CDR2 FYNNEI. CDR3 sequence reads: CASSRTGPSQPQHF. CDR3 nucleotide sequence: TGTGCCAGCAGCCGGACAGGGCCAAGTCAGCCCCAGCATTTT.

V usage is TRBV28 and J usage is TRBJ2-7, with D perhaps TRBD2 (5 bases). V lost 2 bases and J lost 3, with 11 bases in between. The CDR3 runs to 14 residues. Germline CDR1 and CDR2: MDHEN and SYDVKM. CDR3 loop: CASSLPGKYYEQYF. CDR3 nucleotides: TGTGCCAGCAGTTTACCCGGGAAATACTACGAGCAGTACTTC.

This chain uses TRBV15 with TRBJ1-5; D is perhaps TRBD1 (6 bases). Looked up from germline, CDR1 is LNHNV and CDR2 is YYDKDF (reference sequence). The CDR3 has 14 amino acids. Between the trimmed V and J ends, which lost 5 bases and 4 bases, there was a span of 12 bases. CDR3 residues: CATSLDSFNQPQHF. In DNA, the CDR3 is TGTGCCACCAGCCTGGACAGTTTTAATCAGCCCCAGCATTTT.

This clonotype was observed many times. This rearrangement joins TRBV3-1 to TRBJ2-5; no clear D gene. Germline CDR1 and CDR2: LGHDT and YNNKEL (reference sequence). The CDR3 extends over 11 amino acids. V lost 6 bases to trimming and J lost 5 bases, with 7 bases between them. CDR3 nucleotides: TGTGCCAGCAGATATGAGGAGACCCAGTACTTC. It specifies CASRYEETQYF.

This clonotype was recorded at least ten times. The chain uses TRBV7-9 and TRBJ1-1; 8 nucleotides line up with TRBD1. V lost 5 bases, J lost 1 base, and 6 bases stayed unmatched. The CDR3 has 15 amino acids. CDR1 and CDR2 from the germline V gene are SEHNR and FQNEAQ (reference sequence). CDR3: CASSKRQGKNTEAFF. CDR3 DNA sequence: TGTGCCAGCAGCAAAAGACAGGGGAAGAACACTGAAGCTTTCTTT.

The chain couples TRBV20-1 to TRBJ2-5, with 11 bases matching TRBD2. V lost 8 bases, J lost 5 bases, and 10 bases stayed unmatched. Germline CDR1 and CDR2: DFQATT and SNEGSKA (reference sequence). The CDR3 is 14 residues long. CDR3 sequence (DNA): TGCAGTTCGTGGTCGTCTAGCGGGAGGGAGACCCAGTACTTC. Translation gives CSSWSSSGRETQYF.

This clonotype was counted many times. This rearrangement joins TRBV9 to TRBJ2-1; D uncertain. V lost 0 bases and J 2 bases, leaving 9 bases between the germline ends. The germline gives CDR1 SGDLS, CDR2 YYNGEE. This CDR3 spans 15 amino acids. CDR3 sequence reads: CASSVEAVPYNEQFF. The CDR3 DNA reads TGTGCCAGCAGCGTAGAGGCGGTCCCCTACAATGAGCAGTTCTTC.

In this sample, this clonotype turned up many times. The chain joins TRBV3-1 to TRBJ2-3; no clear D. Germline V lookup: CDR1 LGHDT, CDR2 YNNKEL (reference sequence). There are 15 residues in the CDR3. The V gene lost 3 bases and the J gene lost 4 bases, with 14 bases spanning the gap. CDR3 sequence (DNA): TGTGCCAGCAGCCATTGGGCTAGAGACGCAGATACGCAGTATTTT. Protein sequence: CASSHWARDADTQYF.

This clonotype was recorded many times. V and J are TRBV2 and TRBJ1-4; 10 bases match TRBD1. V was clipped by 5 bases and J by 0 bases; unmatched bases: 9. Per the germline V gene, CDR1 is SNHLY and CDR2 is FYNNEI. This CDR3 is 18 amino acids long. CDR3 in DNA: TGTGCCAGCAGTCGGACCCGACAGGGGGCCTCAACTAATGAAAAACTGTTTTTT. It is translated as CASSRTRQGASTNEKLFF.

At least ten counts were recorded for this clonotype. The V call is TRBV5-1, the J call TRBJ2-1; D possibly corresponds to TRBD1 (7 bases). Trimming took off 0 bases at V and 7 bases at J, with 11 bases between the two ends. Germline CDR1 is SGHRS and CDR2 is YFSETQ. The CDR3 extends over 14 amino acids. The CDR3 nucleotides are TGCGCCAGCAGCTTGGTCGGGGGACAGAATGAGCAGTTCTTC. Translating gives CASSLVGGQNEQFF.

In its sample, this clonotype was seen a few times. This may come from a read error, since a much larger clone is one base off. This chain connects TRBV3-1 to TRBJ2-5, with D perhaps TRBD2 (5 bases). CDR3 length: 11 amino acids. Looked up from germline, CDR1 is LGHDT and CDR2 is YNNKEL (reference sequence). This chain's CDR3 is CASSAGETRYF. The CDR3 DNA reads as TGTGCCAGCAGCGCCGGGGAGACCCGGTACTTC.

This clonotype was observed many times. This sequence joins TRBV4-1 and TRBJ1-1, with unresolved D. Germline V lookup: CDR1 MGHRA, CDR2 YSYEKL. V was pared by 2 bases and J by 1 base, with 11 bases between. The CDR3 runs to 15 residues. The chain's CDR3 is CASSQLVTPNTEAFF. The CDR3 nucleotides are TGCGCCAGCAGCCAACTCGTGACACCGAACACTGAAGCTTTCTTT.

V and J are TRBV27 and TRBJ2-3; 13 bases match TRBD2. Germline V lookup: CDR1 MNHEY, CDR2 SMNVEV (reference sequence). CDR3 length equals 14 residues. Germline trimming cut 6 bases from V and 6 bases from J; bases unmatched to any gene: 3. CDR3 loop: CASRGLAGKDTQYF. In DNA, the CDR3 is TGTGCCAGCAGGGGACTAGCGGGAAAGGATACGCAGTATTTT.

The genes are TRBV11-3 and TRBJ1-2, with D tentatively TRBD1 (6 bases). This CDR3 has 12 amino acids. The germline V gene has CDR1 SGHNT and CDR2 YENEEA. Trimming pared 5 bases from V and 7 bases from J, leaving 11 bases between. CDR3 nucleotide sequence: TGTGCCAGCAGCGGGGGGCGGGCTGGCTACACCTTC. Amino acids: CASSGGRAGYTF.